A single sample gave rise to the 27 T cell receptor beta chains below, sequenced in a study of beta chain features in type 1 diabetes. Expressed TCRB transcripts got sequenced, as all isolated RNA was reverse transcribed. Assay used: immunoSEQ multiplex PCR; TCRdb lists only in-frame clones, some missing. The sample has approximately 37,000 clones; about 65% are singletons. Sequencing was carried out using Tregs from blood. The receptors were gathered from a woman younger than 45 in good health.

This clone showed up just a few times. This sequence joins TRBV7-3 and TRBJ2-3, with 8 bases identical to TRBD1. CDR3 length: 17 residues. The V gene end was trimmed by 3 bases and the J gene end by 1 base; junction bases not matched to a gene: 9. CDR1 is SGHTA and CDR2 is FQGTGA in the germline V gene. The CDR3 nucleotides are TGTGCCAGCAGCTTTCTCACAGGGGGAGGTCGCACAGATACGCAGTATTTT. This translates into CASSFLTGGGRTDTQYF. Supplemented by reference TRBV7-3 and TRBJ2-3, the full variable domain reads GAGVSQTPSNKVTEKGKYVELRCDPISGHTALYWYRQSLGQGPEFLIYFQGTGAADDSGLPNDRFFAVRPEGSVSTLKIQRTERGDSAVYLCASSFLTGGGRTDTQYFGPGTRLTVL.

J is TRBJ1-1 and V is TRBV28; 10 nucleotides match TRBD1. Germline-derived CDR1 and CDR2 are MDHEN and SYDVKM. The CDR3 has 14 residues. The trim removed 6 bases at V and 4 bases at J, leaving 5 bases unmatched. CDR3 coding DNA: TGTGCCAGCAGAGACAGGGGGCGGGGCACTGAAGCTTTCTTT. The encoded protein is CASRDRGRGTEAFF.

The count of this clone is one. The CDR3 bases are TGTGCCAGCAGTTTATACAGGGGGGACTCCTACGAGCAGTACTTC. Amino acid sequence: CASSLYRGDSYEQYF. The chain combines TRBV28 with TRBJ2-7; 8 bases match TRBD1. Trimming cost V 1 base and J 0 bases; bases outside gene matches: 2. This CDR3 has 15 residues. Germline assignment: CDR1 MDHEN and CDR2 SYDVKM.

The sample holds a few counts of this clone. V gene TRBV11-3 combines with J gene TRBJ2-1, with D perhaps matching TRBD1 (5 bases). Looked up from germline, CDR1 is SGHNT and CDR2 is YENEEA. CDR3 length: 15 amino acids. The V and J ends lost 5 bases and 2 bases respectively, with 13 bases between them. The CDR3 DNA follows: TGTGCCAGCAGCCCTCGACAGAATCCCTACAATGAGCAGTTCTTC. Translating gives CASSPRQNPYNEQFF.

The CDR3 sequence is CASSPPGQVAYEQYF. The CDR3 nucleotides are TGTGCCAGCTCACCACCGGGACAGGTAGCCTACGAGCAGTACTTC. This chain links TRBV18 with TRBJ2-7; 8 nucleotides agree with TRBD1. The V segment lost 0 bases and the J segment 2 bases; nucleotides outside the gene matches: 3. Germline CDR1 reads KGHSH; CDR2 reads LQKENI. The CDR3 is 15 residues long.

The V call is TRBV28, the J call TRBJ2-7; 7 positions match TRBD1. V trimming: 8 bases; J trimming: 4 bases; junction bases outside the gene matches: 8. In germline, CDR1 is MDHEN, CDR2 SYDVKM. This CDR3 contains 13 residues. The CDR3 region has the DNA TGTGCCAGCGCTTCGGGACAGTCTTACGAGCAGTACTTC. Protein: CASASGQSYEQYF.

The V and J genes are TRBV18 and TRBJ1-1; a weak D match, TRBD1 (5 bases). This CDR3 comprises 13 residues. V dropped 5 bases and J dropped 3 bases, with 10 bases sitting between them. Germline CDR1 is KGHSH and CDR2 is LQKENI. The CDR3 spells CASSKGEDTEAFF. CDR3 nucleotide sequence: TGTGCCAGCTCAAAAGGGGAGGACACTGAAGCTTTCTTT.

This clone has just a few counts. This rearrangement joins TRBV29-1 to TRBJ2-5, with 8 bases matching TRBD2. The V gene's germline CDR1 is SQVTM and CDR2 ANQGSEA. J lost 5 bases, V lost 5 bases, and 7 bases had no gene match. The CDR3 has 13 residues. The CDR3 loop is CSVISGIGETQYF. CDR3 DNA sequence: TGCAGCGTTATTAGCGGGATTGGGGAGACCCAGTACTTC.

The chain is built from TRBV5-1 and TRBJ2-1; TRBD2 agrees at 7 bases. The germline V gene has CDR1 SGHRS and CDR2 YFSETQ. This CDR3 has 17 amino acids. The junction had 11 bases not matched to a gene; V was cut back by 3 bases and J by 2 bases. This CDR3 is CASSWTLSGEAYNEQFF. For the CDR3, the DNA is TGCGCCAGCAGCTGGACCCTAAGCGGGGAAGCCTACAATGAGCAGTTCTTC.

This clone turned up a few times. The J gene is TRBJ1-2, the V gene TRBV2, with a possible D match to TRBD1 (6 bases). Trimming took 6 bases from V and 0 from J, leaving 17 bases between them. This CDR3 has 16 amino acids. Germline loops: CDR1 SNHLY, CDR2 FYNNEI. The CDR3 bases are TGTGCCAGCAGCCATTACCGGACAGTTACTAACTATGGCTACACCTTC. Its protein product is CASSHYRTVTNYGYTF.

This clone showed up just a few times. This chain connects TRBV7-9 to TRBJ2-5; TRBD1 aligns across 9 bases. The J call may be faulty, since TRBJ2-7 better matches the DNA end. The germline V gene encodes CDR1 SEHNR and CDR2 FQNEAQ (reference sequence). There are 13 residues in the CDR3. CDR3 in amino acids: CASSWDRDYEQYF. CDR3 in DNA: TGTGCCAGCAGCTGGGACAGGGACTACGAGCAGTACTTC.

The chain couples TRBV28 to TRBJ2-2; D remains unclear. Germline-derived CDR1 and CDR2 are MDHEN and SYDVKM. Trimming took off 2 bases at V and 5 bases at J, with 12 bases between the two ends. There are 15 residues in the CDR3. The CDR3 here is CASSLRRARTGELFF. The CDR3 DNA sequence: TGTGCCAGCAGTTTAAGAAGAGCGAGGACCGGGGAGCTGTTTTTT.

This clone was counted a few times. CDR3 DNA sequence: TGTGCCAGCAGCTTATCTACCGAAGACAGGGCGGGCACCGGGGAGCTGTTTTTT. It is translated as CASSLSTEDRAGTGELFF. J is TRBJ2-2 and V is TRBV11-1, with 7 bases that match TRBD1. Germline CDR1 and CDR2: SGHAT and FQDESV (reference sequence). The junction had 13 bases not matched to a gene; V was cut back by 2 bases and J by 4 bases. This CDR3 region has 18 residues.

The chain couples TRBV5-6 to TRBJ1-2, with TRBD1 matching 10 bases. CDR3 size: 15 residues. CDR1 and CDR2 (germline): SGHDT, YYEEEE. The trim removed 4 bases at V and 4 bases at J, leaving 7 bases unmatched. In DNA, the CDR3 is TGTGCCAGCAGCCCACCGGGACAGGGGACCTATGGCTACACCTTC. Translation: CASSPPGQGTYGYTF.

This clone was seen once. J is TRBJ2-1 and V is TRBV7-9, with TRBD2 identical over 11 bases. Germline loops: CDR1 SEHNR, CDR2 FQNEAQ (reference sequence). The CDR3 loop spans 15 amino acids. The V gene end was trimmed by 5 bases and the J gene end by 5 bases; junction bases not matched to a gene: 5. The CDR3 sequence: CASSPGTSGNNEQFF. CDR3 DNA sequence: TGTGCCAGCAGCCCGGGGACTAGCGGAAACAATGAGCAGTTCTTC. The entire variable domain, with the rest obtained from reference TRBV7-9 and TRBJ2-1, is as follows: DTGVSQNPRHKITKRGQNVTFRCDPISEHNRLYWYRQTLGQGPEFLTYFQNEAQLEKSRLLSDRFSAERPKGSFSTLEIQRTEQGDSAMYLCASSPGTSGNNEQFFGPGTRLTVL.

This rearrangement joins TRBV7-9 to TRBJ1-1; no firm D call. The V and J ends lost 6 bases and 4 bases respectively, with 15 bases between them. Germline V CDR1 and CDR2: SEHNR, FQNEAQ (reference sequence). The CDR3 length is 14 residues. CDR3 region: CASRSISSGTEAFF. Written as DNA, the CDR3 is TGTGCCAGCAGGTCTATCTCATCGGGCACTGAAGCTTTCTTT.

The chain joins TRBV28 to TRBJ1-2; D unresolved. The germline V gene has CDR1 MDHEN and CDR2 SYDVKM. V was trimmed by 3 bases and J by 4 bases, leaving 9 bases between them. There are 13 residues in the CDR3. CDR3 in DNA: TGTGCCAGCAGTTTTATTCGGTTCTATGGCTACACCTTC. Protein product: CASSFIRFYGYTF.

The chain carries TRBV7-6 and TRBJ1-3, with TRBD1 identical over 9 bases. Germline loops: CDR1 SGHVS, CDR2 FNYEAQ. This CDR3 contains 19 residues. V lost 0 bases to trimming and J lost 0 bases; unmatched junction nucleotides: 9. The CDR3 sequence is CASSLANRGLISSGNTIYF. The CDR3 DNA reads as TGTGCCAGCAGCTTAGCTAACAGGGGGCTCATTAGCTCTGGAAACACCATATATTTT.

This rearrangement joins TRBV5-6 to TRBJ2-1, with 8 bases aligning to TRBD1. This CDR3 comprises 16 residues. With V trimmed by 4 bases and J by 9 bases, 15 bases remained unmatched. Per the germline V gene, CDR1 is SGHDT and CDR2 is YYEEEE. Here the CDR3 DNA reads TGTGCCAGCAGCAGGGACAGGTCGGTTATGGTGGGTGAGCAGTTCTTC. Translated, it gives CASSRDRSVMVGEQFF.

The CDR3 DNA reads TGCAGCGTTTCTGACAGCGGGGAGACCCAGTACTTC. This sequence encodes CSVSDSGETQYF. This chain links TRBV29-1 with TRBJ2-5; tentative D call: TRBD2 (6 bases). Trimming shortened V by 5 bases and J by 5 bases, and 12 bases separated the two germline ends. Germline CDR1 and CDR2: SQVTM and ANQGSEA. The CDR3 has 12 amino acids.

This clone is a singleton in its sample. This sequence joins TRBV10-3 and TRBJ2-5; D is perhaps TRBD1 (6 bases). In germline, CDR1 is ENHRY, CDR2 SYGVKD. Trimming removed 4 bases at V and 1 base at J, with 10 bases between. This CDR3 region has 14 residues. The CDR3 coding sequence is TGTGCCATCAGTGGAACAGGGTCCCAAGAGACCCAGTACTTC. Residues: CAISGTGSQETQYF.

This clone is a singleton in its sample. The J gene is TRBJ2-5, the V gene TRBV6-5, with D perhaps TRBD2 (6 bases). The CDR3 runs 15 residues. Germline V gene sequence: CDR1 MNHEY, CDR2 SVGAGI. Trimming pared 0 bases from V and 5 bases from J, leaving 13 bases between. DNA for the CDR3: TGTGCCAGCAGTTACTCGGGGCGGGGTCTGGAGACCCAGTACTTC. Amino acid sequence: CASSYSGRGLETQYF.

A few counts support this clone. The gene calls are TRBV7-6 and TRBJ2-7, with 9 bases aligning to TRBD1. J was trimmed by 1 base and V by 5 bases; bases with no gene match: 6. CDR3 length: 15 residues. Germline CDR1 is SGHVS and CDR2 is FNYEAQ. The CDR3 loop reads CASSVGDRESYEQYF. The CDR3 coding sequence is TGTGCCAGCAGCGTGGGGGACAGGGAATCCTACGAGCAGTACTTC.

V usage is TRBV7-9 and J usage is TRBJ2-3; D is perhaps TRBD2 (6 bases). The CDR3 is made up of 16 amino acids. Trimming shortened V by 6 bases and J by 3 bases, and 19 bases separated the two germline ends. CDR1 and CDR2 (germline): SEHNR, FQNEAQ (reference sequence). Here the CDR3 DNA reads TGTGCCAGCAGACTATTAGGCCGGGGGAGAACAGATACGCAGTATTTT. This translates into CASRLLGRGRTDTQYF.

This clone has just a few counts. V is TRBV4-2 and J is TRBJ2-1; 7 bases match TRBD2. The CDR3 loop spans 15 amino acids. Germline loops: CDR1 LGHNA, CDR2 YNFKEQ. J was trimmed by 12 bases and V by 0 bases; bases with no gene match: 11. Written as DNA, the CDR3 is TGTGCCAGCAGCCAAGATAGATGGGAGGGAGGTGGGCAGTTCTTC. This gives the protein CASSQDRWEGGGQFF.

The chain is built from TRBV29-1 and TRBJ2-1, with 11 bases aligning to TRBD2. Germline CDR1 and CDR2: SQVTM and ANQGSEA. V dropped 7 bases and J dropped 6; count of bases not matched to a gene: 2. This CDR3 is 12 amino acids long. The CDR3 bases are TGCAGCGGGGGACTAGCGGTCAATGAGCAGTTCTTC. It yields the protein CSGGLAVNEQFF.

The CDR3 spells CASSWSSGTYNEQFF. The CDR3 coding sequence is TGTGCCAGCAGCTGGTCTAGCGGGACGTACAATGAGCAGTTCTTC. J is TRBJ2-1 and V is TRBV11-3; 9 positions match TRBD2. V shed 4 bases and J 4 bases; nucleotides not matched to a gene: 5. The CDR3 totals 15 residues. CDR1 is SGHNT, CDR2 YENEEA, per germline.